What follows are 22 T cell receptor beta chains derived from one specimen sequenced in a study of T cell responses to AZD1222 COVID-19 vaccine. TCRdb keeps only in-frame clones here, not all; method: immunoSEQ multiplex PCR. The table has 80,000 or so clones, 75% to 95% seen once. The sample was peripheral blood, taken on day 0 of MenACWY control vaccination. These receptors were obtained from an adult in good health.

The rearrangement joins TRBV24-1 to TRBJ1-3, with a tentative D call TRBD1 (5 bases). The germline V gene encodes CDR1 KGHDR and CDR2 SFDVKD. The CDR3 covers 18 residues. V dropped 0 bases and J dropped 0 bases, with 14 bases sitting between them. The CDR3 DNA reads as TGTGCCACCAGTGATTTGCCCCCGCAGGGCACCTCTGGAAACACCATATATTTT. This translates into CATSDLPPQGTSGNTIYF.

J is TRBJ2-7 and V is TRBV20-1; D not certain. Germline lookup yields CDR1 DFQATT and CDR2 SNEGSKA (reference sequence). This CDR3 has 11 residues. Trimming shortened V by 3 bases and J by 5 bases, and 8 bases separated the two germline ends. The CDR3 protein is CSASPEHEQYF. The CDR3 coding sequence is TGCAGTGCTAGTCCCGAACACGAGCAGTACTTC.

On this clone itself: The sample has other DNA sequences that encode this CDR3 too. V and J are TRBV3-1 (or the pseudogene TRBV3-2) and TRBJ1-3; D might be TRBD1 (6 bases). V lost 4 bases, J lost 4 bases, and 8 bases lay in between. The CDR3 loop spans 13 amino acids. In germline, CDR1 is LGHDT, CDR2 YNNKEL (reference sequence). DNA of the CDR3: TGTGCCAGCAGCCCCGGGACAGGAAACACCATATATTTT. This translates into CASSPGTGNTIYF.

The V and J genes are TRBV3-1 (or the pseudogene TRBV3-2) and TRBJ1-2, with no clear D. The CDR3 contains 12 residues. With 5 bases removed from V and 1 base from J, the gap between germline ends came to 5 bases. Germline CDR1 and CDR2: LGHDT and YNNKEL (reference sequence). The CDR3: CASSRDNYGYTF. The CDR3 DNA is TGTGCCAGCAGCAGGGATAACTATGGCTACACCTTC.

The CDR3 sequence is CASSMWDSNSPLHF. The CDR3 DNA reads TGTGCCAGTAGTATGTGGGACAGTAATTCACCCCTCCACTTT. The chain carries TRBV19 and TRBJ1-6; 7 bases map to TRBD1. Germline V gene data show CDR1 as LNHDA and CDR2 as SQIVND (reference sequence). The CDR3 is 14 residues long. V was pared by 3 bases and J by 6 bases, with 2 bases of the junction left unmatched.

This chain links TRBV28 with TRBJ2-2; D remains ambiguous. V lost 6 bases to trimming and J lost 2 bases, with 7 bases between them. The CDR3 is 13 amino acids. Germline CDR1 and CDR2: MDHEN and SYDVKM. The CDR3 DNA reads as TGTGCCAGCAGACAGATTAACACCGGGGAGCTGTTTTTT. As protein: CASRQINTGELFF.

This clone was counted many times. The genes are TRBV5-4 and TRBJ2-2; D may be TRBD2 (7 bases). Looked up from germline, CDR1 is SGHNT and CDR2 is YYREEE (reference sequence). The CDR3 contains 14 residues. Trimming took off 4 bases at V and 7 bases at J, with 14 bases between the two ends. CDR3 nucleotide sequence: TGTGCCAGCAGCCCAGGGGTAGCGGGCGGGGAGCTGTTTTTT. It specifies CASSPGVAGGELFF. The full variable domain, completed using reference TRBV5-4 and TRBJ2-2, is ETGVTQSPTHLIKTRGQQVTLRCSSQSGHNTVSWYQQALGQGPQFIFQYYREEENGRGNFPPRFSGLQFPNYSSELNVNALELDDSALYLCASSPGVAGGELFFGEGSRLTVL.

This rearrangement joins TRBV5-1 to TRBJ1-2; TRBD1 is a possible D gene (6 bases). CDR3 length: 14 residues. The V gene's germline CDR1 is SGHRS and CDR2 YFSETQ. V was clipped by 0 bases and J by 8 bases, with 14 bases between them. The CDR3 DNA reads TGCGCCAGCAGCTTGGCATCCTGGGGGCGAGGCTACACCTTC. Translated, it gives CASSLASWGRGYTF.

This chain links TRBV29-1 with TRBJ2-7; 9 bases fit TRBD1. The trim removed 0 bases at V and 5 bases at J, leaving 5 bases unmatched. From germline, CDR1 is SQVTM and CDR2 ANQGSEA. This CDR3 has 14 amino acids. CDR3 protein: CSVEDHRGLNEQYF. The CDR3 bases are TGCAGCGTTGAAGATCACAGGGGGCTAAACGAGCAGTACTTC.

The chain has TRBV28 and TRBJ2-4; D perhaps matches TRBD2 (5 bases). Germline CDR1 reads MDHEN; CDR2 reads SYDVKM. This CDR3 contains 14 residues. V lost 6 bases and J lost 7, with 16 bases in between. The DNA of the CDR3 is TGTGCCAGCAGCTACCCGGCGGGCTGGAACATTCAGTACTTC. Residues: CASSYPAGWNIQYF.

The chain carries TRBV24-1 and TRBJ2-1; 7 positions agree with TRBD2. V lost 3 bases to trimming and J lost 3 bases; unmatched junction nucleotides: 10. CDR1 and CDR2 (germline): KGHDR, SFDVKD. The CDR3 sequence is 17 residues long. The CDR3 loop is CATSDHPVASGYNEQFF. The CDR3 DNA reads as TGTGCCACCAGTGATCACCCCGTGGCTAGCGGCTACAATGAGCAGTTCTTC.

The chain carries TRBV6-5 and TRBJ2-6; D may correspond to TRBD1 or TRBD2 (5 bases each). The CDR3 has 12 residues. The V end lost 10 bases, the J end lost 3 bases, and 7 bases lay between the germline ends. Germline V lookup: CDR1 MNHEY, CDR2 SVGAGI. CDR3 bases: TGTGCCACGAGGGGTGGGGCCAACGTCCTGACTTTC. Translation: CATRGGANVLTF.

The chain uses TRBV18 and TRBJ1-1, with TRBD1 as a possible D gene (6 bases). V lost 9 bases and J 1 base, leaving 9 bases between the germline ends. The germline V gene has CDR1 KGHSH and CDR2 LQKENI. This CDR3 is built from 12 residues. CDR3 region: CASLGGNTEAFF. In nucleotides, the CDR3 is TGTGCCAGTCTAGGGGGGAACACTGAAGCTTTCTTT.

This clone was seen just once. This CDR3 reads CASSPVTGENTEAFF. The CDR3 bases are TGTGCCAGCTCACCGGTGACAGGGGAGAACACTGAAGCTTTCTTT. J is TRBJ1-1 and V is TRBV18, with 8 bases lining up with TRBD1. The CDR3 sequence is 15 residues long. V shed 3 bases, J shed 1 base, and the junction held 4 bases outside the gene matches. Germline lookup yields CDR1 KGHSH and CDR2 LQKENI.

CDR3 in DNA: TGTGCCAGCTCACCAAAGGACCACCGGGGCACTGAAGCTTTCTTT. Translation gives CASSPKDHRGTEAFF. The chain has TRBV18 and TRBJ1-1; D gene uncertain. The CDR3 totals 15 residues. Trimming cost V 2 bases and J 4 bases, with 14 bases left between them. In germline, CDR1 is KGHSH, CDR2 LQKENI.

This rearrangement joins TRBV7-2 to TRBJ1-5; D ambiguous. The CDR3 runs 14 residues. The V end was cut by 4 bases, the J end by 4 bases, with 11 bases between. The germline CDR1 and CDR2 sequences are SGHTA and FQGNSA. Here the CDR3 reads CASSSATGNQPQHF. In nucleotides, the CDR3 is TGTGCCAGCAGCTCAGCTACGGGGAATCAGCCCCAGCATTTT.

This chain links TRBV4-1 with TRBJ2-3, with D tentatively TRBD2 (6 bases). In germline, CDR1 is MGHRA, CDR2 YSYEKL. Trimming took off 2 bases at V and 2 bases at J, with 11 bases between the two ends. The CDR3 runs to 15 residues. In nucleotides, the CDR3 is TGCGCCAGCAGCCAAATCGCGGGGTTCACAGATACGCAGTATTTT. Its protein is CASSQIAGFTDTQYF.

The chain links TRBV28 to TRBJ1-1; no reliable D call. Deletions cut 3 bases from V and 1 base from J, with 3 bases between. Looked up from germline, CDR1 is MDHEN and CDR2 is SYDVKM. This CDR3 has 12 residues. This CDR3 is CASSFRNTEAFF. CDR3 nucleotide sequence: TGTGCCAGCAGTTTTAGGAACACTGAAGCTTTCTTT.

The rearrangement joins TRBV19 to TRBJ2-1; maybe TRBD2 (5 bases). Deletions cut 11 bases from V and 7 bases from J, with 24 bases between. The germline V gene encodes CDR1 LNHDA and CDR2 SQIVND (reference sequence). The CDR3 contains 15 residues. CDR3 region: CAASLRGPLGNEQFF. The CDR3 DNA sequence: TGTGCCGCAAGTTTACGAGGGCCCCTCGGGAATGAGCAGTTCTTC.

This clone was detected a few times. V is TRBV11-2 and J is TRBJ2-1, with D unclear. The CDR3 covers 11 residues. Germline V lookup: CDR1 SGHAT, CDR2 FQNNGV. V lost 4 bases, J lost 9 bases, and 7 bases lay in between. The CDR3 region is CASSSQFEQFF. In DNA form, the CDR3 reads TGTGCCAGCAGCTCTCAGTTTGAGCAGTTCTTC.

This CDR3 is CASSLSYNEQFF. The CDR3 DNA sequence: TGTGCCAGCAGCCTATCCTACAATGAGCAGTTCTTC. This chain connects TRBV27 to TRBJ2-1; D gene unclear. Germline V gives CDR1 MNHEY, CDR2 SMNVEV (reference sequence). V lost 6 bases, J lost 1 base, and 4 bases lay in between. This CDR3 is built from 12 residues.

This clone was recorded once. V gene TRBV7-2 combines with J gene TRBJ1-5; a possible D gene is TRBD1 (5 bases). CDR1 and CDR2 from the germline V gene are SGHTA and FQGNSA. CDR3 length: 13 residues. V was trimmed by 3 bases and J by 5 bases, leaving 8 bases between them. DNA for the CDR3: TGTGCCAGCAGCTTGACAGTAGATCAGCCCCAGCATTTT. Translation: CASSLTVDQPQHF.